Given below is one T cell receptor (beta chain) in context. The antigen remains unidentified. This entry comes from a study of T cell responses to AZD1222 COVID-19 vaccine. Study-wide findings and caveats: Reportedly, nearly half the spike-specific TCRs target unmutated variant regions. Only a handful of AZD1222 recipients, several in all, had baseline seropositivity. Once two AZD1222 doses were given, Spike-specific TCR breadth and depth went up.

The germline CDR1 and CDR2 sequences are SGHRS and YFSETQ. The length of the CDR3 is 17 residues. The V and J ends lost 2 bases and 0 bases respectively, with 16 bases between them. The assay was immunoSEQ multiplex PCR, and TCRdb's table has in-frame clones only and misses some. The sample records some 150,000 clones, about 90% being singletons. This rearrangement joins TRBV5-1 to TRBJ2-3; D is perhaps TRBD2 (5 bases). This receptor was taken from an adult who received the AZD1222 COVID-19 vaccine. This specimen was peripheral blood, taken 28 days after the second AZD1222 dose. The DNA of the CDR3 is TGCGCCAGCAGCTTCCTCCGGACGGGGTCTAGCACAGATACGCAGTATTTT. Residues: CASSFLRTGSSTDTQYF.